This TCR beta chain was sequenced for a study of T cell repertoires in cytomegalovirus infection. The overall study: Signatures in public TCR beta sequences pointed to both CMV infection and matching HLA type. Study-wide results and caveats: Ex vivo responses were dominated by HLA-C-restricted CMV-specific TCR beta clonotypes.

MiXCR, applied by TCRdb to the reads, yields one record per CDR3 protein. The data contain fewer than 200,000 distinct CDR3 sequences, about 21% of them singletons. Notes on this clonotype: Its antigen is not known.

Deletions cut 7 bases from V and 3 bases from J, with 10 bases between. The length of the CDR3 is 12 residues. Germline CDR1 and CDR2: MDHEN and SYDVKM. V is TRBV28 and J is TRBJ2-7; D remains unclear. Sequencing was performed on PBMCs. The receptor was derived from a human donor in good health (CMV status not recorded). Some clones in this sample may be carry-over from other donors' samples. In nucleotides, the CDR3 is TGTGCCAGCAAGAGACAAGACTACGAGCAGTACTTC. Translating gives CASKRQDYEQYF.